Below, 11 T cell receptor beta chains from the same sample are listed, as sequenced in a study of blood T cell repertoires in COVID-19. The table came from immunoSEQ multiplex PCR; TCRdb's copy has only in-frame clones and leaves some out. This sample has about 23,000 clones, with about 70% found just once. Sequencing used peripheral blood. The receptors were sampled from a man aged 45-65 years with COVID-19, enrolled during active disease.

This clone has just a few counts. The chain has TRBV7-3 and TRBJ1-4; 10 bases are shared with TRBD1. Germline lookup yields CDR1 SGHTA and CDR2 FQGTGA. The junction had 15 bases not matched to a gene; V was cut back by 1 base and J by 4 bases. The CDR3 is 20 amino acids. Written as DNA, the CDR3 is TGTGCCAGCAGCTTAAACAGTCTGCGGGACAGGGGAACTTATAATGAAAAACTGTTTTTT. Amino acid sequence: CASSLNSLRDRGTYNEKLFF.

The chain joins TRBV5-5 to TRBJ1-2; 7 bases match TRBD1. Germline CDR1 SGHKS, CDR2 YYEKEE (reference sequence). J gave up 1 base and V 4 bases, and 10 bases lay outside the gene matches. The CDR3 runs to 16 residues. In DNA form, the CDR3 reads TGTGCCAGCAGCGACATAGGGACAGCGATTAACTATGGCTACACCTTC. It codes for CASSDIGTAINYGYTF.

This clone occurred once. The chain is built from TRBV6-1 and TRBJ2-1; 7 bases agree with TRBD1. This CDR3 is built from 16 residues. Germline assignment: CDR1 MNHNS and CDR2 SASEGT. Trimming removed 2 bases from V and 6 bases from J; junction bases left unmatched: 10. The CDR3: CASSEFVGNRGNEQFF. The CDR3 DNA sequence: TGTGCCAGCAGTGAATTTGTTGGGAACAGGGGCAATGAGCAGTTCTTC.

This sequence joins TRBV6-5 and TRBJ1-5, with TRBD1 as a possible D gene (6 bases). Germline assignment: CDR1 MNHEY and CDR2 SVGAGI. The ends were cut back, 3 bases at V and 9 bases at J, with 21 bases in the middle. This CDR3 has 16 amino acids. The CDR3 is CASSYDRPSKQLPQHF. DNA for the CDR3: TGTGCCAGCAGTTATGACAGGCCGTCAAAGCAGTTGCCCCAGCATTTT.

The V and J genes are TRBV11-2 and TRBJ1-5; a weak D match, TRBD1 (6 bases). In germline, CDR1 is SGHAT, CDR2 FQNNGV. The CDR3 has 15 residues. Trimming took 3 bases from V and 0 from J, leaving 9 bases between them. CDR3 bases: TGTGCCAGCAGCTTGGGGGGGGCTAGCAATCAGCCCCAGCATTTT. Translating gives CASSLGGASNQPQHF.

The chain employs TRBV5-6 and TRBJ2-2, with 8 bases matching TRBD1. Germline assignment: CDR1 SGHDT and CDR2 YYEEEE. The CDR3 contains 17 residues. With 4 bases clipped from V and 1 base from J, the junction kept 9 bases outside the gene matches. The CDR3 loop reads CASSLDRGEMNTGELFF. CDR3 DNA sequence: TGTGCCAGCAGCCTTGACAGGGGTGAAATGAACACCGGGGAGCTGTTTTTT.

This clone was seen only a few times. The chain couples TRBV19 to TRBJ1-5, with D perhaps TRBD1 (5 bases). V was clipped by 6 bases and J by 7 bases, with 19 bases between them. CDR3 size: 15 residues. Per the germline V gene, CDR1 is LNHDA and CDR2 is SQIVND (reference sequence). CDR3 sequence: CASRRGRGGGQPQHF. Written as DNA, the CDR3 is TGTGCCAGTAGAAGGGGACGGGGAGGCGGACAGCCCCAGCATTTT.

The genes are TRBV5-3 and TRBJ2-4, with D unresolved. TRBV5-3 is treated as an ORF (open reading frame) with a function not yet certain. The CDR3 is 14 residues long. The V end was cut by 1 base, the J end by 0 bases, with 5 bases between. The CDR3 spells CARSLPVAKNIQYF. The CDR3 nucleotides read TGTGCCAGAAGCTTGCCGGTAGCCAAAAACATTCAGTACTTC.

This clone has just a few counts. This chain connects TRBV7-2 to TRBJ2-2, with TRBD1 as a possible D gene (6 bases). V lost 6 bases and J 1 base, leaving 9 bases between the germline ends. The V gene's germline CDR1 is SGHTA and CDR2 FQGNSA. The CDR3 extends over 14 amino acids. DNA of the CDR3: TGTGCCAGCAGGCTGGACAGGAACACCGGGGAGCTGTTTTTT. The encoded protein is CASRLDRNTGELFF.

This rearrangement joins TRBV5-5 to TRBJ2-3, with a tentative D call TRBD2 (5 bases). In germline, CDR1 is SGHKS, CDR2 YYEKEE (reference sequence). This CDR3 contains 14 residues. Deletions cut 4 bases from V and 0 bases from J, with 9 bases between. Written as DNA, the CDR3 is TGTGCCAGCAGCAGGACTGGGAGCACAGATACGCAGTATTTT. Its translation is CASSRTGSTDTQYF.

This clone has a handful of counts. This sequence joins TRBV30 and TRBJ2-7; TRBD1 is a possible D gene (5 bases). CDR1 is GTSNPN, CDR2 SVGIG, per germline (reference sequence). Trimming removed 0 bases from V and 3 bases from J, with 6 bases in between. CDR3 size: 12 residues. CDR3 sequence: CAWSVTVYEQYF. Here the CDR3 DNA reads TGTGCCTGGAGTGTGACAGTCTACGAGCAGTACTTC.